This entry lists 8 T cell receptor beta chains sequenced from one sample in a study of cytotoxic CD8 clonotypes in ibrutinib-treated CLL. Method: immunoSEQ multiplex PCR; TCRdb's copy keeps in-frame clones and lacks some. The sample holds around 330,000 clones, under 70% seen once. The material was PBMCs, obtained after 36 months of ibrutinib treatment. The receptors derive from a human donor with chronic lymphocytic leukemia.

The genes are TRBV4-3 and TRBJ2-5; D is perhaps TRBD1 (5 bases). The CDR3 extends over 15 amino acids. With 0 bases removed from V and 5 bases from J, the gap between germline ends came to 13 bases. Germline V gives CDR1 LGHNA, CDR2 YSLEER. The chain's CDR3 is CASSQDWAGWETQYF. The CDR3 DNA sequence: TGCGCCAGCAGCCAAGATTGGGCAGGGTGGGAGACCCAGTACTTC.

This chain connects TRBV27 to TRBJ1-4; no definite D call. The CDR3 is 13 amino acids. Germline loops: CDR1 MNHEY, CDR2 SMNVEV (reference sequence). V was shortened by 4 bases and J by 8 bases, with 11 bases between the two germline ends. CDR3 region: CASSSTRREKLFF. In nucleotides, the CDR3 is TGTGCCAGCAGTTCCACCCGTCGGGAAAAACTGTTTTTT.

The chain has TRBV2 and TRBJ1-5; 7 nucleotides match TRBD1. Trimming took 6 bases from V and 7 from J; bases not matched to a gene: 6. The V gene's germline CDR1 is SNHLY and CDR2 FYNNEI. The CDR3 consists of 13 residues. The CDR3 protein is CASRREGAQPQHF. The CDR3 nucleotides read TGTGCCAGCAGGAGAGAGGGGGCCCAGCCCCAGCATTTT.

This sequence joins TRBV7-2 and TRBJ2-1; D ambiguous. The CDR3 runs 13 residues. Per germline, CDR1 SGHTA and CDR2 FQGNSA. The ends were cut back, 4 bases at V and 5 bases at J, with 9 bases in the middle. Here the CDR3 DNA reads TGTGCCAGCAGCTCCTACTTAGACAATGAGCAGTTCTTC. It encodes CASSSYLDNEQFF.

The gene calls are TRBV6-6 and TRBJ2-1; D is uncertain. This CDR3 is 15 amino acids long. V was pared by 6 bases and J by 4 bases, with 16 bases between. Germline CDR1 and CDR2: MNHNY and SVGAGI (reference sequence). CDR3 protein: CASSPPGRIYNEQFF. CDR3 DNA sequence: TGTGCCAGCAGCCCACCCGGACGGATTTACAATGAGCAGTTCTTC.

This clone showed up just a few times. This chain links TRBV7-9 with TRBJ1-3; D gene uncertain. Germline CDR1 reads SEHNR; CDR2 reads FQNEAQ (reference sequence). CDR3 size: 14 residues. Between the trimmed V and J ends, which lost 3 bases and 3 bases, there was a span of 9 bases. The CDR3 sequence is CASSLFRNGNTIYF. CDR3 coding DNA: TGTGCCAGCAGCTTGTTCAGAAATGGAAACACCATATATTTT.

The rearrangement links TRBV29-1 to TRBJ2-5, with TRBD1 matching 9 bases. Germline CDR1 reads SQVTM; CDR2 reads ANQGSEA. CDR3 length: 15 amino acids. V trimming: 8 bases; J trimming: 2 bases; junction bases outside the gene matches: 12. CDR3 protein: CSSLRDRDPQETQYF. The CDR3 DNA reads as TGCAGCTCCCTCCGGGACAGGGATCCACAAGAGACCCAGTACTTC.

The genes are TRBV7-3 and TRBJ2-7; possible D gene TRBD2, 5 bases. V lost 1 base and J lost 3, with 13 bases in between. The germline V gene encodes CDR1 SGHTA and CDR2 FQGTGA. CDR3 size: 15 residues. CDR3 nucleotide sequence: TGTGCCAGCAGCTTAATTGGGGAGCCGGGCTACGAGCAGTACTTC. It yields the protein CASSLIGEPGYEQYF.